This T cell receptor (beta chain) was retrieved from a study of blood T cells in healthy people across ages. Together with a sample-barcoded 5' primer, a J-beta primer mix was included in a second PCR lasting roughly 7 to 11 cycles. A template-switch adaptor with 12 random nucleotides tagged each cDNA molecule. TCRdb used MiXCR to reprocess the 5' RACE reads, holding one entry per CDR3 protein. Of roughly 2 million distinct CDR3 sequences listed, roughly 52% were seen once; the top ten hold around 2.1%. What was sequenced was blood. The receptor was derived from a woman in her thirties or forties in good health.

CDR3 sequence reads: CASSLSGVARDSPLHF. The CDR3 DNA follows: TGTGCCAGCAGCTTATCAGGAGTTGCTAGGGATTCACCCCTCCACTTT. The J gene is TRBJ1-6, the V gene TRBV7-8; no firm D call. V was cut by 2 bases and J by 8 bases, with 16 bases left in between. Germline CDR1 is SGHVS and CDR2 is FQNEAQ. The CDR3 has 16 residues.